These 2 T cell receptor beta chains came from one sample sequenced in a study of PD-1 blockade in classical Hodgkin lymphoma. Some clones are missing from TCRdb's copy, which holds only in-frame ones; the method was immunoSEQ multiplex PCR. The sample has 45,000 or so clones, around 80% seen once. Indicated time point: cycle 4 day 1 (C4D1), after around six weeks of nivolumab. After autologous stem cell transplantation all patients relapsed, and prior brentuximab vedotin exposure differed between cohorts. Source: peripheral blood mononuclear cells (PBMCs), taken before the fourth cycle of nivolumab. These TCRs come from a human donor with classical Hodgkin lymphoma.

Here the CDR3 DNA reads TGTGCCAGCAGCAAAGAACGCAGGACAGGGAGCGGCGGGGAGCTGTTTTTT. It specifies CASSKERRTGSGGELFF. The gene calls are TRBV21-1 and TRBJ2-2; the D call of TRBD1 is as the table states it, not checked on the DNA. TRBV21-1 is annotated as a pseudogene. The CDR3 sequence is 17 residues long.

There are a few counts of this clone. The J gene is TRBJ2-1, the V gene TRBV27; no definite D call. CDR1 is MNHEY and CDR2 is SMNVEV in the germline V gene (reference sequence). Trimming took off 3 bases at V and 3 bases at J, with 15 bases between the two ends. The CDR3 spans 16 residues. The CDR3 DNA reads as TGTGCCAGCAGTTTCCCCCCCCGGGTCGTCTACAATGAGCAGTTCTTC. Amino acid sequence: CASSFPPRVVYNEQFF.